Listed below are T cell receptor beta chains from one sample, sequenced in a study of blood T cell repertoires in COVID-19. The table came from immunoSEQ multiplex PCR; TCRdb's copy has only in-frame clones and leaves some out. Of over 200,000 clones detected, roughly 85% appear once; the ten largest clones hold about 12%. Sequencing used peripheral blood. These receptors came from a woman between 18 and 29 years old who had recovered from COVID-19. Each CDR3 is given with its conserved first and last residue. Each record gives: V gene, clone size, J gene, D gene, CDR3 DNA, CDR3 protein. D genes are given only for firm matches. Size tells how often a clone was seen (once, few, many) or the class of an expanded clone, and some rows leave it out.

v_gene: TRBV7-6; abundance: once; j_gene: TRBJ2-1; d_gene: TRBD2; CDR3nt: TGTGCCAGCAGCTTACGAGCGGGATCATCAAATGAGCAGTTCTTC; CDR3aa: CASSLRAGSSNEQFF
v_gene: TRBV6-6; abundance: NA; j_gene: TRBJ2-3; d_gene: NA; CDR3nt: TGTGCCAGCAGTCAGGAGACTAGCACAGATACGCAGTATTTT; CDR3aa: CASSQETSTDTQYF
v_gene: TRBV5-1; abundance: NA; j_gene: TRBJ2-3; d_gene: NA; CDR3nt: TGCGCCAGCAGCTTCCTCGGCAGGCGCACAGATACGCAGTATTTT; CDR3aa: CASSFLGRRTDTQYF
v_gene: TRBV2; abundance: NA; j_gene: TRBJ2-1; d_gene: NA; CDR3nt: TGTGCCAGCAGTGCCCCGAGTAGCTCCTACAATGAGCAGTTCTTC; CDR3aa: CASSAPSSSYNEQFF
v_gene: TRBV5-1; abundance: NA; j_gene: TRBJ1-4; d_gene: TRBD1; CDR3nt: TGCGCCAGCAGCCGGGACAGACTTAATGAAAAACTGTTTTTT; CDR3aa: CASSRDRLNEKLFF
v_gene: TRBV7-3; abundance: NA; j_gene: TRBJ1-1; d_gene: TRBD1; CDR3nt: TGTGCCAGCAGCTTAATGCCAGGACAGGGAGGGAAAATTGAAGCTTTCTTT; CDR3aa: CASSLMPGQGGKIEAFF
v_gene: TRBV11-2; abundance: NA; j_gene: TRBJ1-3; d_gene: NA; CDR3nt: TGTGCCAGCAGCTCCGGACAACTCCTCTCTGGAAACACCATATATTTT; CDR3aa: CASSSGQLLSGNTIYF
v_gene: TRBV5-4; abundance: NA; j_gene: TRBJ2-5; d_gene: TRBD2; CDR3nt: TGTGCCAGCAGTCATACCGGGACTAGTGCGGAGACCCAGTACTTC; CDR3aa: CASSHTGTSAETQYF
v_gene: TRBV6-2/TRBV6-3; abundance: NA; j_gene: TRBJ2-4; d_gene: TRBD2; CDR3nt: TGTGCCAGCAGTGAGTTAGGGACTAGCGGGAGTCGGTACATTCAGTACTTC; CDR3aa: CASSELGTSGSRYIQYF
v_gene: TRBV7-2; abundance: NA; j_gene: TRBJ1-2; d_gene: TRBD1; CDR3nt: TGTGCCAGCAGCGCTCGGACAGGGGATTTTTACTATGGCTACACCTTC; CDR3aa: CASSARTGDFYYGYTF
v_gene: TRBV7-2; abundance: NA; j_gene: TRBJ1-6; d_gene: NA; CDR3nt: TGTGCCAGCAGCTTATCCTCCACCAGCTCCTATAATTCACCCCTCCACTTT; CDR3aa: CASSLSSTSSYNSPLHF
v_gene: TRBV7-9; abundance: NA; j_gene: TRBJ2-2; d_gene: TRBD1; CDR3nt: TGTGCCAGCAGCCCCCAGGGGTTACGGGACAGGGCCACCGGGGAGCTGTTTTTT; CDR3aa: CASSPQGLRDRATGELFF
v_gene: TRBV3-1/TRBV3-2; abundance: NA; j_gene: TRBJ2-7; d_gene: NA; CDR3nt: TGTGCCAGCAGCAGGGGGGAGGGCCCCTACGAGCAGTACTTC; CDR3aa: CASSRGEGPYEQYF
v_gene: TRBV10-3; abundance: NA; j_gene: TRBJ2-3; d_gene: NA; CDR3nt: TGTGCCATCAGGGGCGGGGAGACAGATACGCAGTATTTT; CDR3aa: CAIRGGETDTQYF
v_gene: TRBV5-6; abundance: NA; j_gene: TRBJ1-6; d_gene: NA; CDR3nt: TGTGCCAGCAGCCCAAGACAGCGAACCTTACCTAATTCACCCCTCCACTTT; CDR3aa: CASSPRQRTLPNSPLHF
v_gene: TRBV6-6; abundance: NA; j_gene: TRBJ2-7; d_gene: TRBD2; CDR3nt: TGTGCCAGCAGCCAGGGAGGGGTGTACGAGCAGTACTTC; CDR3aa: CASSQGGVYEQYF
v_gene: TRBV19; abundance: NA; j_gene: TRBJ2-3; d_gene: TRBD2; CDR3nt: TGTGCCAGTAGTATCCGTCTAGCGGGCGGAACAGATACGCAGTATTTT; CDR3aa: CASSIRLAGGTDTQYF
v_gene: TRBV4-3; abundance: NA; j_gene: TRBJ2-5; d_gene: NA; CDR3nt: TGCGCCAGCAGCCAAGAAGCATGTCGGGGACAGCGGGCCGGAGAGACCCAGTACTTC; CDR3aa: CASSQEACRGQRAGETQYF
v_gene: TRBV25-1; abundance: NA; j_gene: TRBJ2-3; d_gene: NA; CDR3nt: TGTGCCAGCAGCAGCGTTCGGCCAGATACGCAGTATTTT; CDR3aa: CASSSVRPDTQYF
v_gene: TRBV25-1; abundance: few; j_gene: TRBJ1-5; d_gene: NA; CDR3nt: TGTGCCAGCAGCCTAGAAGGTAGCAATCAGCCCCAGCATTTT; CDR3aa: CASSLEGSNQPQHF